This TCR beta chain derives from a study of blood T cell repertoires in COVID-19. V shed 7 bases and J shed 0 bases, with 4 bases lying between them. The CDR3 contains 11 residues. Germline V gene sequence: CDR1 SGHAT, CDR2 FQNNGV. This table comes from immunoSEQ multiplex PCR, and its TCRdb copy is limited to in-frame clones, with some not included. The sample gives 280,000 or so clones, 85% of which show up once; 2.5% is in the top ten. The sequenced sample consisted of PBMCs or T cells enriched from blood (not recorded which). The source of this sequence is a woman in her fifties or sixties who had recovered from COVID-19. The V gene is TRBV11-2, the J gene TRBJ2-7; D remains unclear. CDR3 in DNA: TGTGCCAGCACCTCCTCCTACGAGCAGTACTTC. It specifies CASTSSYEQYF. Filled out from reference TRBV11-2 and TRBJ2-7, the complete variable domain reads EAGVAQSPRYKIIEKRQSVAFWCNPISGHATLYWYQQILGQGPKLLIQFQNNGVVDDSQLPKDRFSAERLKGVDSTLKIQPAKLEDSAVYLCASTSSYEQYFGPGTRLTVT.